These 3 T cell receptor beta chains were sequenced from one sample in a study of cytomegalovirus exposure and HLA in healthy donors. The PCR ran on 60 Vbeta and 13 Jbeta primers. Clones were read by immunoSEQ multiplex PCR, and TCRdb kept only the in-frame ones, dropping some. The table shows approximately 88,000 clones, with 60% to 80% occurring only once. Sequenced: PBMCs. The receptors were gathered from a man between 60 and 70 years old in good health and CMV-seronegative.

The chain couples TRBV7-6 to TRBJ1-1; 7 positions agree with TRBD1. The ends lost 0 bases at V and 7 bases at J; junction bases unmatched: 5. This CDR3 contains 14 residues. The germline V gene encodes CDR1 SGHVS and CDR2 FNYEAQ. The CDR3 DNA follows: TGTGCCAGCAGCTTAGCGGAGGGGGCTGGTGAAGCTTTCTTT. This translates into CASSLAEGAGEAFF.

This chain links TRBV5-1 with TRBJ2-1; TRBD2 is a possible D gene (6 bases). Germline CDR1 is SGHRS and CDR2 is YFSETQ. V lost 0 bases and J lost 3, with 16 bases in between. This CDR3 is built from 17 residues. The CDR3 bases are TGCGCCAGCAGCTTGGCACGCTTAGCGGCACACTACAATGAGCAGTTCTTC. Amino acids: CASSLARLAAHYNEQFF.

The CDR3 loop reads CASSSGLYNEQFF. CDR3 nucleotides: TGTGCCAGCAGCTCGGGTTTGTACAATGAGCAGTTCTTC. The chain links TRBV7-2 to TRBJ2-1; D is undetermined. V lost 4 bases, J lost 4 bases, and 8 bases lay in between. The CDR3 runs to 13 residues. Germline CDR1 is SGHTA and CDR2 is FQGNSA.